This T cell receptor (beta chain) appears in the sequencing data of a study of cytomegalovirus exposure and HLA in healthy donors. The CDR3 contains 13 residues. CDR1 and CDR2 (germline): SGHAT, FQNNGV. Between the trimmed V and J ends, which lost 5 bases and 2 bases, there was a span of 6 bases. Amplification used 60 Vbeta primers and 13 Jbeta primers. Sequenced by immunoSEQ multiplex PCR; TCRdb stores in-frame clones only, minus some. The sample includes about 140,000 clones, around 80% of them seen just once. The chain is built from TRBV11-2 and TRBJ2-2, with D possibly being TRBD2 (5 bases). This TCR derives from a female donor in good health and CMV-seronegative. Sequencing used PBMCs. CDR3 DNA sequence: TGTGCCAGCAGCAGGACTAACACCGGGGAGCTGTTTTTT. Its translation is CASSRTNTGELFF.